These 6 T cell receptor beta chains originate from one sample sequenced in a study of OX40 agonist ivuxolimab in advanced cancers. Profiled with immunoSEQ multiplex PCR; TCRdb holds only in-frame clones, not every one. This table has approximately 81,000 clones, 70% to 90% appearing once. The input for sequencing was CD4+ or CD8+ T cells sorted from blood, taken in a trial of the OX40 agonist ivuxolimab. These receptors were obtained from an adult with an advanced solid tumor such as melanoma, head and neck, liver or kidney cancer.

The J gene is TRBJ1-1, the V gene TRBV5-1, with TRBD1 matching over 9 bases. In germline, CDR1 is SGHRS, CDR2 YFSETQ. CDR3 length: 17 residues. V trimming: 3 bases; J trimming: 4 bases; junction bases outside the gene matches: 13. DNA for the CDR3: TGCGCCAGCAGCTCCTACTCCACAGGGGGCAAGGGCACTGAAGCTTTCTTT. Protein product: CASSSYSTGGKGTEAFF.

This chain joins TRBV4-1 and TRBJ2-5; D ambiguous. Germline V CDR1 and CDR2: MGHRA, YSYEKL. Trimming took off 1 base at V and 1 base at J, with 7 bases between the two ends. The CDR3 has 14 amino acids. DNA for the CDR3: TGCGCCAGCAGCCAAGCGGGTACCCAAGAGACCCAGTACTTC. Its protein product is CASSQAGTQETQYF.

J is TRBJ2-6 and V is TRBV7-2, with TRBD1 matching 8 bases. V trimming: 5 bases; J trimming: 3 bases; junction bases outside the gene matches: 6. Per germline, CDR1 SGHTA and CDR2 FQGNSA. This CDR3 contains 16 residues. The CDR3 reads CASSLKQGVGANVLTF. CDR3 nucleotide sequence: TGTGCCAGCAGCCTGAAACAGGGGGTTGGGGCCAACGTCCTGACTTTC.

J is TRBJ2-1 and V is TRBV4-2; the D gene could be TRBD1 or TRBD2 (5 bases each). Trimming cost V 0 bases and J 11 bases, with 11 bases left between them. The CDR3 length is 13 residues. The germline CDR1 and CDR2 sequences are LGHNA and YNFKEQ. The DNA for the CDR3 is TGTGCCAGCAGCCAAGATGAGGGGTCGAAGCAGTTCTTC. Translation gives CASSQDEGSKQFF.

The J gene is TRBJ1-1, the V gene TRBV10-3; possible D gene TRBD1, 5 bases. The CDR3 runs to 12 residues. V lost 3 bases, J lost 8 bases, and 10 bases lay in between. Germline-derived CDR1 and CDR2 are ENHRY and SYGVKD. The CDR3 DNA reads as TGTGCCATCAGTGACCTAGCAGGGGAAGCTTTCTTT. Encoded protein: CAISDLAGEAFF.

The chain carries TRBV18 and TRBJ2-2; D is undetermined. Germline V gene sequence: CDR1 KGHSH, CDR2 LQKENI. This CDR3 region has 13 residues. The V end lost 3 bases, the J end lost 7 bases, and 9 bases lay between the germline ends. The CDR3 DNA reads as TGTGCCAGCTCACCCTCACAAGGCGGGGAGCTGTTTTTT. It specifies CASSPSQGGELFF.